The sequence of this TCR beta chain was determined in a study of response to subunit inactivated influenza vaccine. General observations from the study: Authors suggested that a seasonal influenza vaccination recruits few new T cells each time.

Germline values: CDR1 SGDLS, CDR2 YYNGEE. V gave up 3 bases and J gave up 1 base, with 8 bases separating them. This CDR3 is 14 amino acids long. TCRdb analysed the RT-PCR reads with MiXCR anew, one entry per CDR3 protein. The sample contains around 760,000 distinct CDR3 sequences, approximately 15% of which appear only once. Comment on this clonotype: What it binds is not known.

The V gene is TRBV9, the J gene TRBJ1-5; no definite D call. The sample consisted of PBMCs from blood, taken approximately 15 days before vaccination. The receptor's source is a man in his fifties or sixties who received an inactivated influenza vaccine. CDR3 amino acids: CASSGSRSNQPQHF. DNA of the CDR3: TGTGCCAGCAGCGGATCACGAAGCAATCAGCCCCAGCATTTT.